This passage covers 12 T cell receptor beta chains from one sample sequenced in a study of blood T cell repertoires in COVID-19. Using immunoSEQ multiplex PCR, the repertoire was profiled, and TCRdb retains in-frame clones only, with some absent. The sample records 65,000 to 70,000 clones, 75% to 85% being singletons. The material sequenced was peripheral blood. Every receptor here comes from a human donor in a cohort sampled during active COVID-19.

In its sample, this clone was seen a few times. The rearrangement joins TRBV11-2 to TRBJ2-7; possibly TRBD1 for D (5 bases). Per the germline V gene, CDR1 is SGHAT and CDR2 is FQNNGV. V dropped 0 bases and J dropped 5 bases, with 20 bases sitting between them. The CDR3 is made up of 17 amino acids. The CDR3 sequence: CASSLDGLGRGQHEQYF. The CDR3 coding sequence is TGTGCCAGCAGCTTAGACGGGTTGGGTAGGGGCCAGCACGAGCAGTACTTC.

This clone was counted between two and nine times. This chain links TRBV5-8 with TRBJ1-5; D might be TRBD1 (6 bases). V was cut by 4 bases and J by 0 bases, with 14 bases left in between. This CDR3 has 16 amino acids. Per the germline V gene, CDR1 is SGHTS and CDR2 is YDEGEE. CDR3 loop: CASSRGRGYSNQPQHF. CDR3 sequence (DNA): TGTGCCAGCAGCCGGGGGAGGGGGTATAGCAATCAGCCCCAGCATTTT.

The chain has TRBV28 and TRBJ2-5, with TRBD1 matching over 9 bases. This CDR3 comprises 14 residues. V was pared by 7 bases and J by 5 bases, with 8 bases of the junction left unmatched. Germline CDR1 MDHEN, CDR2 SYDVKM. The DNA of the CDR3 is TGTGCCAGCATGAGGACAGGGGAATGGGAGACCCAGTACTTC. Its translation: CASMRTGEWETQYF.

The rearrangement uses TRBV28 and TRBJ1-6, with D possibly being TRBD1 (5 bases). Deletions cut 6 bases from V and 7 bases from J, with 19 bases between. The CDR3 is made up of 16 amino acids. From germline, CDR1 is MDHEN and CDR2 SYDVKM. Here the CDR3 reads CASSPSRDLGNSPLHF. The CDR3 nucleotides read TGTGCCAGCAGCCCAAGCAGGGATCTAGGGAATTCACCCCTCCACTTT.

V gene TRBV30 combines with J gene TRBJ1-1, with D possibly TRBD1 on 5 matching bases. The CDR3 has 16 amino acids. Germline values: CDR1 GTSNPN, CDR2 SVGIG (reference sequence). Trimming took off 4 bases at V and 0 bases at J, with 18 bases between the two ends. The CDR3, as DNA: TGTGCCTGGACCCCATTAGGCTGGGGCATGAACACTGAAGCTTTCTTT. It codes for CAWTPLGWGMNTEAFF.

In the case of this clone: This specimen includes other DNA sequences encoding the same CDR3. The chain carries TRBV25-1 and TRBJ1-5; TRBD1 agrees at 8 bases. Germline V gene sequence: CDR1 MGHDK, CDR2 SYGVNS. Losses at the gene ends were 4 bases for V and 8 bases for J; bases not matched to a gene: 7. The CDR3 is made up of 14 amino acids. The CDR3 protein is CASSGGQGGKPQHF. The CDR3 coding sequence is TGTGCCAGCAGTGGAGGACAGGGCGGGAAGCCCCAGCATTTT.

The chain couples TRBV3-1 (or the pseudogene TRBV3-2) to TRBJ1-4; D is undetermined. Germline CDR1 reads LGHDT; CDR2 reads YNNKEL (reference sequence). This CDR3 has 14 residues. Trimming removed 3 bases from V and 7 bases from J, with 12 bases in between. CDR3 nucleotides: TGTGCCAGCAGCCATAGTCGGGGAGGTGAAAAACTGTTTTTT. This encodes CASSHSRGGEKLFF.

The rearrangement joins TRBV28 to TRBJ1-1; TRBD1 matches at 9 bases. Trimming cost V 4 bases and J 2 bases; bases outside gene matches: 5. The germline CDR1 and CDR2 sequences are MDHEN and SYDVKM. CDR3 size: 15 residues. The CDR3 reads CASSWTGAPNTEAFF. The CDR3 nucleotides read TGTGCCAGCAGTTGGACAGGGGCCCCCAACACTGAAGCTTTCTTT.

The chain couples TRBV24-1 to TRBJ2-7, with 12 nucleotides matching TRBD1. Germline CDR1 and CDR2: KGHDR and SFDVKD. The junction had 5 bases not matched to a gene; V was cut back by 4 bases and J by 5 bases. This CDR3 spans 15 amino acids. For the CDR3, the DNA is TGTGCCACCAGTGACGGGGGACAGGGGGCCGACGAGCAGTACTTC. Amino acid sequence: CATSDGGQGADEQYF.

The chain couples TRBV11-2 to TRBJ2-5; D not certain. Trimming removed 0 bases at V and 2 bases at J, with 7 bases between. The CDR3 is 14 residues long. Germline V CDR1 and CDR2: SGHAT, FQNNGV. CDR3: CASSLEGRQETQYF. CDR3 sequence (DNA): TGTGCCAGCAGCTTAGAGGGCCGACAAGAGACCCAGTACTTC. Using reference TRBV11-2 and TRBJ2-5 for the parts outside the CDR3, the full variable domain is EAGVAQSPRYKIIEKRQSVAFWCNPISGHATLYWYQQILGQGPKLLIQFQNNGVVDDSQLPKDRFSAERLKGVDSTLKIQPAKLEDSAVYLCASSLEGRQETQYFGPGTRLLVL.

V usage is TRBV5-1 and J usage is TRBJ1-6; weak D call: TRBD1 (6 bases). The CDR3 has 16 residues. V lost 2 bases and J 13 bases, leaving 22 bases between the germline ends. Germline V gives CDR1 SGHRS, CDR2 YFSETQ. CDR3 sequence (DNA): TGCGCCAGCAGCTTTAATTCGGGGGGCTTGGCAGCCCCCCTCCACTTT. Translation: CASSFNSGGLAAPLHF.

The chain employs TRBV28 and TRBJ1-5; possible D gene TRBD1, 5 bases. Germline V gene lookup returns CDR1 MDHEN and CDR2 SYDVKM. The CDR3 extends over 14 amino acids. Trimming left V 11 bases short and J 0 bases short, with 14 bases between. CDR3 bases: TGTGCCTCCGAAGGGGAATATAGCAATCAGCCCCAGCATTTT. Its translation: CASEGEYSNQPQHF.